The clone carrying this T cell receptor (beta chain) occurred a few times. Time point here: pre-sensitization, week 0. Treatment of the sample: therapeutic diphenylcyclopropenone sensitization with weekly scalp DPC. Venepuncture was done earlier than the placement of each patch test. The data are from a study of human T cells and chemical hapten exposure. From the RACE reads, TCRdb called clonotypes with MiXCR, one entry per CDR3 protein. Among more than 300,000 distinct CDR3 sequences listed, less than 6.5% were seen once. The germline gives CDR1 DFQATT, CDR2 SNEGSKA (reference sequence). This CDR3 is 10 amino acids long. The germline V and J ends were trimmed by 7 bases and 1 base, with 5 bases remaining between them.

This specimen consisted of whole blood, obtained in connection with sensitization to the hapten diphenylcyclopropenone (DPC). The genes are TRBV20-1 and TRBJ2-7; unclear D gene. The TCR was taken from a woman aged 50 to 65 with alopecia areata. Some clones in this sample may be carry-over from other donors' samples. The CDR3 DNA follows: TGCAGTGTCGGTTCCTACGAGCAGTACTTC. It codes for CSVGSYEQYF.